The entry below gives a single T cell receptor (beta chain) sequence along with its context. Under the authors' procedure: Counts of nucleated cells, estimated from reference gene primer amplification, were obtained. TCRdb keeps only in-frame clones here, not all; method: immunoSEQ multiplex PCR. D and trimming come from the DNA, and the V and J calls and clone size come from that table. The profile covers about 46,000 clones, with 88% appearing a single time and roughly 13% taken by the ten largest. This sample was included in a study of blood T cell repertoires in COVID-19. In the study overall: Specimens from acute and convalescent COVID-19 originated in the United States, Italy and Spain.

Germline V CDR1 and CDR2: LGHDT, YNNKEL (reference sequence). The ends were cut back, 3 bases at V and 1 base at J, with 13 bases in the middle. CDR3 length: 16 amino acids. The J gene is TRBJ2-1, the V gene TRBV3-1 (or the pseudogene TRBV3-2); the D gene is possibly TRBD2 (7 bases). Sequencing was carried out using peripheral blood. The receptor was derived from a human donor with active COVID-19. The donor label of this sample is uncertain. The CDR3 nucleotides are TGTGCCAGCAGCCAGAGACGGGGGGCTTCCTACAATGAGCAGTTCTTC. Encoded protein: CASSQRRGASYNEQFF.